The clone carrying this T cell receptor (beta chain) was detected many times. Its antigen is still unknown. In TCRdb, the reads were re-called with MiXCR into one record per CDR3 protein. The sample includes about 490,000 distinct CDR3 sequences, roughly 12% of them seen just once. The J segment lost 2 bases and the V segment lost 5 bases, leaving 7 bases of the junction unmatched. There are 16 residues in the CDR3. Germline CDR1 reads SGHVS; CDR2 reads FQNEAQ. The entry originates in a study of T cell repertoires in cytomegalovirus infection. Study conclusions and caveats: Dominating the ex vivo response were HLA-C-restricted CMV-specific TCR beta clonotypes.

The sample consisted of PBMCs. The TCR sequence derives from a human donor in good health (CMV status not recorded). Some clones in this sample may be carry-over from other donors' samples. The rearrangement links TRBV7-8 to TRBJ2-3, with 10 positions matching TRBD2. The CDR3 sequence: CASSRASGGYTDTQYF. CDR3 DNA: TGTGCCAGCAGCCGAGCTAGCGGGGGCTACACAGATACGCAGTATTTT.